This TCR beta chain was found in a study of glioma-infiltrating T cells. Regarding the study as a whole: CDR3 overlap between tissue and blood was very small. Non-neoplastic patients had below-expected tissue-blood divergence, while all gliomas exceeded expectation.

Amplification of TCR alpha and beta CDR3 regions from RNA used iRepertoire nested multiplex PCR. For one-step reverse transcription and amplification, about 85-400 ng of tissue mRNA or PBMC total RNA was used. TCRdb redid the calling of the multiplex PCR reads with MiXCR, one entry per CDR3 protein. This table has 15,000 to 20,000 distinct CDR3 sequences, about three fifths appearing once. The CDR3 extends over 16 amino acids. Germline-derived CDR1 and CDR2 are SGHTA and FQGNSA. V gave up 6 bases and J gave up 5 bases; unmatched junction bases: 14. This clonotype was found many times. Its target is not known.

Sequencing used glioma tissue, nonneoplastic brain tissue, or PBMCs (not recorded which). The V gene is TRBV7-2, the J gene TRBJ2-7; TRBD1 agrees at 9 bases. This clonotype was sampled from a human donor with low-grade glioma or glioblastoma, undergoing nonglioma brain surgery, or in good health (not recorded which). CDR3 bases: TGTGCCAGCAGTCGTAGTGGAGGGACAGGGAGCCACGAGCAGTACTTC. Protein product: CASSRSGGTGSHEQYF.